Following are 17 T cell receptor beta chains from one sample sequenced in a study of T cells in Graves' hyperthyroidism and ophthalmopathy (dated by TCRdb to between 2018 and 2020). The protocol used for the library was multiplex PCR. These reads were obtained on an Illumina HiSeq 2000. Amplification of TCR beta CDR3 regions was carried out from RNA transcripts. The first round of RT-PCR for the TCR CDR3 was performed with the HTBI primer set and the Qiagen OneStep RT-PCR kit. TCRdb passed the public sequencing reads through fastp at Q25 and MiXCR, retaining productive beta sequences. Every distinct CDR3 protein forms one entry, paired with its most common genes and DNA. The sample table contains some 800,000 distinct CDR3 sequences; only one count was recorded for 38% of them. The ten biggest clones cover 8.9% of the sample. The sequencing input was blood. The receptor source for this set is a man between 18 and 35 years old with Graves' hyperthyroidism.

The chain links TRBV2 to TRBJ2-5; possible D gene TRBD2, 6 bases. This CDR3 spans 15 amino acids. V shed 6 bases and J shed 3 bases, with 17 bases lying between them. CDR1 and CDR2 from the germline V gene are SNHLY and FYNNEI. For the CDR3, the DNA is TGTGCCAGCAGATGGGATGGGGGAGGTGAAGAGACCCAGTACTTC. It specifies CASRWDGGGEETQYF.

For this clonotype: A read error may produce the germline difference seen at one junction end. This rearrangement joins TRBV29-1 to TRBJ2-5, with 7 positions matching TRBD2. This CDR3 region has 8 residues. The germline gives CDR1 SQVTM, CDR2 ANQGSEA. The chain's CDR3 is CSGGGEFF. CDR3 DNA sequence: TGCAGCGGGGGGGGTGAATTCTTC.

This clonotype was seen a few times. This chain uses TRBV7-9 with TRBJ2-5; D gene uncertain. The CDR3 consists of 14 residues. The V gene lost 1 base and the J gene lost 5 bases, with 11 bases spanning the gap. From germline, CDR1 is SEHNR and CDR2 FQNEAQ (reference sequence). The CDR3 is CASSLDGYAETQYF. The CDR3 DNA sequence: TGTGCCAGCAGCTTAGATGGCTATGCGGAGACCCAGTACTTC.

This clonotype was seen at least ten times. This chain uses TRBV7-2 with TRBJ2-5; 9 nucleotides align to TRBD2. Germline CDR1 SGHTA, CDR2 FQGNSA. The CDR3 contains 18 residues. Trimming took 1 base from V and 4 from J; bases not matched to a gene: 13. This chain's CDR3 is CASSLGESAGGMLETQYF. The CDR3, as DNA: TGTGCCAGCAGCTTAGGGGAATCAGCGGGGGGCATGTTAGAGACCCAGTACTTC.

This clonotype was seen many times. The chain employs TRBV2 and TRBJ2-5; unclear D gene. Trimming left V 7 bases short and J 5 bases short, with 8 bases between. The length of the CDR3 is 11 residues. Per germline, CDR1 SNHLY and CDR2 FYNNEI. In nucleotides, the CDR3 is TGTGCCAGCACCATCCATGAGACCCAGTACTTC. Protein: CASTIHETQYF.

V and J are TRBV9 and TRBJ2-5; TRBD2 matches 10 bases. The V gene's germline CDR1 is SGDLS and CDR2 YYNGEE. Trimming took 4 bases from V and 7 from J; bases not matched to a gene: 16. The CDR3 is made up of 17 amino acids. The CDR3 DNA reads TGTGCCAGCAGCTACTCTCTAGCGGGAGTGGGTGGGGGGACCCAGTACTTC. Its protein product is CASSYSLAGVGGGTQYF.

In its sample, this clonotype was seen a few times. The chain carries TRBV7-9 and TRBJ1-2; possibly TRBD1 for D (5 bases). There are 12 residues in the CDR3. Trimming removed 8 bases at V and 3 bases at J, with 10 bases between. Germline V gene data show CDR1 as SEHNR and CDR2 as FQNEAQ (reference sequence). The CDR3 bases are TGTGCCAGCGCCGAAGGGGACTATGGCTACACCTTC. Its translation: CASAEGDYGYTF.

Only a few counts were recorded for this clonotype. The V gene is TRBV6-6, the J gene TRBJ1-1; D might be TRBD1 (6 bases). V lost 6 bases and J 3 bases, leaving 17 bases between the germline ends. In germline, CDR1 is MNHNY, CDR2 SVGAGI (reference sequence). The CDR3 extends over 15 amino acids. For the CDR3, the DNA is TGTGCCAGCAGCCAACCGGGACATCGTGACACTGAAGCTTTCTTT. Translated: CASSQPGHRDTEAFF.

This clonotype came up many times. The V and J genes are TRBV10-3 and TRBJ2-5; no definite D call. The CDR3 consists of 11 residues. Germline CDR1 ENHRY, CDR2 SYGVKD. The ends were cut back, 4 bases at V and 2 bases at J, with 2 bases in the middle. The CDR3 reads CAISGQETQYF. Here the CDR3 DNA reads TGTGCCATCAGTGGTCAAGAGACCCAGTACTTC.

This chain's CDR3 is CASSLAAPLGQTAYEQYF. CDR3 bases: TGTGCCAGCAGCTTAGCGGCACCCCTGGGACAGACAGCCTACGAGCAGTACTTC. This chain links TRBV7-9 with TRBJ2-7; the match to TRBD1 covers 7 bases. There are 18 residues in the CDR3. Per germline, CDR1 SEHNR and CDR2 FQNEAQ (reference sequence). V lost 0 bases and J lost 2; bases outside the gene matches: 13.

The CDR3 reads CSATLGRYEKLFF. The DNA for the CDR3 is TGCAGTGCTACCCTGGGTCGGTATGAAAAACTGTTTTTT. V gene TRBV20-1 combines with J gene TRBJ1-4; D is unresolved. Per the germline V gene, CDR1 is DFQATT and CDR2 is SNEGSKA (reference sequence). The CDR3 is 13 residues long. V was cut by 4 bases and J by 6 bases, with 12 bases left in between.

CDR3: CASVRQAEWETQYF. DNA for the CDR3: TGTGCCAGCGTTAGACAGGCGGAGTGGGAGACCCAGTACTTC. The chain carries TRBV25-1 and TRBJ2-5; D is perhaps TRBD1 (6 bases). V dropped 8 bases and J dropped 5 bases, with 18 bases sitting between them. This CDR3 is 14 amino acids long. Per germline, CDR1 MGHDK and CDR2 SYGVNS.

V gene TRBV6-5 combines with J gene TRBJ2-7, with 12 bases matching TRBD2. The CDR3 runs 16 residues. V lost 6 bases to trimming and J lost 3 bases; unmatched junction nucleotides: 9. Germline assignment: CDR1 MNHEY and CDR2 SVGAGI. DNA for the CDR3: TGTGCCAGCAGGCCTACTAGCGGGGGGCTAAACTACGAGCAGTACTTC. Residues: CASRPTSGGLNYEQYF.

This clonotype was picked up many times. The CDR3: CSVEGSSGYEQYF. The CDR3 coding sequence is TGCAGCGTTGAGGGGTCTAGCGGTTACGAGCAGTACTTC. The chain carries TRBV29-1 and TRBJ2-7; TRBD2 matches 7 bases. The CDR3 length is 13 residues. CDR1 and CDR2 from the germline V gene are SQVTM and ANQGSEA. Unmatched junction bases numbered 6, after V lost 3 bases and J lost 4 bases.

The chain couples TRBV2 to TRBJ1-1; 8 nucleotides match TRBD1. Germline V CDR1 and CDR2: SNHLY, FYNNEI. V shed 8 bases and J 5 bases; nucleotides not matched to a gene: 4. The CDR3 totals 12 residues. Here the CDR3 DNA reads TGTGCCAGCGGACAGGGAAGGACTGAAGCTTTCTTT. This translates into CASGQGRTEAFF.

On this clonotype itself: A much larger clone lies a single base off, so this may be a read error. This chain joins TRBV7-6 and TRBJ2-2; D perhaps matches TRBD1 (6 bases). Germline CDR1 SGHVS, CDR2 FNYEAQ. Deletions cut 4 bases from V and 7 bases from J, with 22 bases between. This CDR3 spans 17 amino acids. CDR3 amino acids: CASSSGLTGLVDGELFF. The CDR3 DNA reads as TGTGCCAGCAGCTCCGGACTGACAGGATTAGTGGACGGGGAGCTGTTTTTT.

This clonotype has just a few counts. The chain is built from TRBV5-1 and TRBJ2-2, with a weak D call TRBD1 (6 bases). This CDR3 contains 15 residues. V lost 5 bases, J lost 3 bases, and 14 bases lay in between. CDR1 is SGHRS and CDR2 is YFSETQ in the germline V gene. Here the CDR3 DNA reads TGCGCCAGCAGACCGCCGGGACAATACACCGGGGAGCTGTTTTTT. It is translated as CASRPPGQYTGELFF.